Described below is a single TCR beta chain sequence and its context. What it binds is not known. Cultured CD4+ T cells had their DNA profiled by the Oncomine TCR Beta short-read assay. Genomic DNA was isolated from CD4+ T cells that had been cultured. TCRdb redid the calling of the PCR reads with MiXCR, one entry per CDR3 protein. The data show 20,000 or so distinct CDR3 sequences, with under 25% seen just once and roughly 7.5% held by the top ten. These data are taken from a study of vaccination and CD4 T cells after COVID-19. Study results and caveats: There were relatively few convalescent patients studied, and there were no early post-infection timepoints.

Germline V gene lookup returns CDR1 SGHKS and CDR2 YYEKEE (reference sequence). V shed 0 bases and J shed 2 bases, with 11 bases lying between them. CDR3 size: 15 residues. Treatment described: approximately 10-day PBMC culture with coronavirus spike peptide pools or control peptides (ViraFEST assay). ViraFEST sequenced TCRs after peptide-pool expansion of antigen-specific T cells. This TCR derives from a human donor with COVID-19. Sequencing was done on a sample of cultured CD4+ T cells from blood. This chain links TRBV5-5 with TRBJ1-1, with D possibly matching TRBD1 (6 bases). As DNA, the CDR3 is TGTGCCAGCAGCTTGGTGGGGGGGGGCAACACTGAAGCTTTCTTT. Its protein is CASSLVGGGNTEAFF.